The rows below give T cell receptor beta chains drawn from one sample of a study of control samples from healthy donors and cancer patients. Produced via immunoSEQ multiplex PCR; TCRdb's table is partial and in-frame only. The repertoire holds just over 150,000 clones, approximately 90% seen once, with 12% in the top ten. Sequencing input: blood. The receptors come from a man aged 30-40 years in good health. CDR3s include the opening cysteine and the closing phenylalanine or tryptophan. A D gene is named only where the DNA matches it firmly. Rows may omit the clone size; those that give it use once, few, many or a size class.

TRBJ1-1,.,.,TRBV7-2,CASSLMSKFMNTEAFF,TGTGCCAGCAGCTTAATGTCGAAGTTTATGAACACTGAAGCTTTCTTT
TRBJ2-3,.,.,TRBV27,CASSLPDHTHTQYF,TGTGCCAGCAGTTTACCGGACCATACTCATACGCAGTATTTT
TRBJ2-7,.,once,TRBV5-1,CASSLGGNTYEQYF,TGCGCCAGCAGCCTGGGGGGAAACACCTACGAGCAGTACTTC
TRBJ1-6,.,.,TRBV4-1,CASSQGEGLNSPLHF,TGCGCCAGCAGCCAAGGAGAGGGGTTGAATTCACCCCTCCACTTT
TRBJ2-7,.,.,TRBV29-1,CSVEDNDRYEQYF,TGCAGCGTTGAGGACAACGACCGATACGAGCAGTACTTC
TRBJ1-2,.,.,TRBV5-8,CASSADTYYGYTF,TGTGCCAGCAGCGCGGACACTTACTATGGCTACACCTTC
TRBJ2-1,.,.,TRBV18,CASSGASRDEQFF,TGTGCCAGCTCAGGGGCCTCGCGGGATGAGCAGTTCTTC
TRBJ2-2,.,.,TRBV15,CATSSYTGELFF,TGTGCCACCAGCAGTTACACCGGGGAGCTGTTTTTT
TRBJ2-7,.,.,TRBV3-1/TRBV3-2,CASSQLRNSYEQYF,TGTGCCAGCAGCCAACTACGGAACTCCTACGAGCAGTACTTC
TRBJ2-7,TRBD2,.,TRBV6-5,CASRRSGGAGEQYF,TGTGCCAGCCGCCGTAGCGGGGGGGCCGGTGAGCAGTACTTC
TRBJ1-2,.,.,TRBV6-2/TRBV6-3,CASSSFWQAVGYTF,TGTGCCAGCAGTTCCTTTTGGCAGGCCGTGGGCTACACCTTC
TRBJ2-2,TRBD2,.,TRBV11-3,CASSSGLAVNTGELFF,TGTGCCAGCAGCTCGGGACTAGCCGTTAACACCGGGGAGCTGTTTTTT
TRBJ1-1,.,.,TRBV6-5,CASLQLRPAEAFF,TGTGCCAGCCTCCAGTTAAGACCAGCTGAAGCTTTCTTT
TRBJ2-6,.,few,TRBV4-2,CASSQDAGSGANVLTF,TGTGCCAGCAGCCAAGATGCGGGTTCTGGGGCCAACGTCCTGACTTTC
TRBJ2-7,.,.,TRBV28,CASSLPRPNYRLESYEQYF,TGTGCCAGCAGTCTACCGCGTCCAAACTACAGGTTAGAGAGCTACGAGCAGTACTTC
TRBJ2-1,.,.,TRBV6-5,CASSPGVFREDEQFF,TGTGCCAGCAGTCCCGGGGTCTTCCGTGAGGATGAGCAGTTCTTC
TRBJ2-7,.,.,TRBV11-2,CASSKHDPYEQYF,TGTGCCAGCAGCAAACATGACCCCTACGAGCAGTACTTC
TRBJ2-3,.,.,TRBV18,CASSPPAYATPGVGTQYF,TGTGCCAGCTCACCACCGGCATACGCGACCCCAGGGGTTGGTACGCAGTATTTT
TRBJ1-3,.,.,TRBV6-1,CASTEVSGNTIYF,TGTGCCAGCACTGAGGTCTCTGGAAACACCATATATTTT
TRBJ1-4,.,.,TRBV14,CASSRSQGGTNEKLFF,TGTGCCAGCAGCCGGTCACAGGGTGGCACTAATGAAAAACTGTTTTTT
TRBJ2-1,.,.,TRBV21-1,CALGLESYNEQFF,TGTGCCCTCGGTTTAGAGTCCTACAATGAGCAGTTCTTC
TRBJ2-7,.,.,TRBV27,CASSLSNPLHEQYF,TGTGCCAGCAGTTTATCGAATCCACTCCACGAGCAGTACTTC
TRBJ1-3,.,.,TRBV27,CASSSVTSGNTIYF,TGTGCCAGCAGTTCGGTGACTTCTGGAAACACCATATATTTT
TRBJ2-7,TRBD1,.,TRBV11-3,CASSPGGPSYEQYF,TGTGCCAGCAGCCCAGGGGGACCCTCCTACGAGCAGTACTTC
TRBJ2-2,.,.,TRBV5-6,CASSGGGANTGELFF,TGTGCCAGCAGCGGGGGAGGTGCGAACACCGGGGAGCTGTTTTTT
TRBJ2-7,.,.,TRBV3-1/TRBV3-2,CASSQERRGRHEQYF,TGTGCCAGCAGCCAAGAGCGTCGGGGAAGGCACGAGCAGTACTTC
TRBJ2-2,.,.,TRBV12-3/TRBV12-4,CASQAGSGELFF,TGTGCCAGCCAGGCGGGGAGCGGGGAGCTGTTTTTT
TRBJ2-3,.,.,TRBV19,CASIGLPNTDTQYF,TGTGCCAGTATAGGACTTCCGAACACAGATACGCAGTATTTT
TRBJ2-3,.,.,TRBV20-1,CSASDLGSDSDTQYF,TGCAGTGCTAGTGATCTCGGGAGTGATTCGGATACGCAGTATTTT
TRBJ2-5,.,.,TRBV4-2,CASSQNRLKETQYF,TGTGCCAGCAGCCAAAATCGGCTTAAAGAGACCCAGTACTTC
TRBJ2-1,TRBD2,.,TRBV27,CASRSGRTRNEQFF,TGTGCCAGCAGAAGCGGGAGGACCAGGAATGAGCAGTTCTTC
TRBJ1-4,.,.,TRBV5-4,CASSLPGGDDEKLFF,TGTGCCAGCAGCTTACCAGGCGGCGACGATGAAAAACTGTTTTTT
TRBJ2-3,.,.,TRBV2,CASSGTGRDTQYF,TGTGCCAGCAGTGGTACAGGGCGGGATACGCAGTATTTT
TRBJ1-1,.,few,TRBV6-5,CASSYFAGTEAFF,TGTGCCAGCAGTTACTTTGCTGGGACTGAAGCTTTCTTT
TRBJ2-3,.,.,TRBV27,CASSRTASTDTQYF,TGTGCCAGCAGTCGGACAGCTAGCACAGATACGCAGTATTTT
TRBJ2-2,TRBD2,.,TRBV7-2,CASSLVASGALGAGELFF,TGTGCCAGCAGCTTAGTTGCTAGCGGGGCCCTCGGCGCCGGGGAGCTGTTTTTT
TRBJ1-1,.,.,TRBV12-3/TRBV12-4,CASGDGNTEAFF,TGTGCCAGCGGGGACGGGAACACTGAAGCTTTCTTT
TRBJ1-1,.,.,TRBV18,CASSLNGDMNTEAFF,TGTGCCAGCTCCCTCAACGGGGATATGAACACTGAAGCTTTCTTT
TRBJ2-6,TRBD1,.,TRBV4-2,CASSQGTGGLSGANVLTF,TGTGCCAGCAGCCAAGGCACAGGGGGCCTTTCTGGGGCCAACGTCCTGACTTTC
TRBJ2-7,.,.,TRBV6-7,CASTNSRGHEQYF,TGTGCCAGCACCAACTCCCGAGGACACGAGCAGTACTTC
TRBJ1-3,.,.,TRBV5-5,CASSLRGDYGNTIYF,TGTGCCAGCAGCTTGAGGGGGGATTATGGAAACACCATATATTTT
TRBJ1-5,.,once,TRBV19,CASSMVSNQPQHF,TGTGCCAGTAGTATGGTTAGCAATCAGCCCCAGCATTTT
TRBJ2-1,.,.,TRBV5-1,CASSSGTNPTDEQFF,TGCGCCAGCAGCTCTGGGACAAACCCTACCGATGAGCAGTTCTTC
TRBJ1-3,TRBD1,.,TRBV4-3,CASSQGGQGGNTIYF,TGCGCCAGCAGCCAAGGGGGACAGGGAGGAAACACCATATATTTT
TRBJ2-5,TRBD1,.,TRBV5-5,CASSQGQGQETQYF,TGTGCCAGCAGCCAGGGACAGGGGCAAGAGACCCAGTACTTC